This T cell receptor (beta chain) was documented in a study of control samples from healthy donors and cancer patients. Here immunoSEQ multiplex PCR was the method, and the copy in TCRdb shows in-frame clones only, minus some. The sample yields approximately 59,000 clones, about 90% seen once. Germline CDR1 is SGHKS and CDR2 is YYEKEE (reference sequence). With 1 base removed from V and 7 bases from J, the gap between germline ends came to 5 bases. This CDR3 has 11 amino acids. Specimen: PBMCs. This clonotype originated in a woman in her fifties or sixties with lung cancer. This chain connects TRBV5-5 to TRBJ1-1, with D unclear. CDR3 DNA: TGTGCCAGCAGCTTGTCGAGTGAAGCTTTCTTT. Its translation: CASSLSSEAFF.